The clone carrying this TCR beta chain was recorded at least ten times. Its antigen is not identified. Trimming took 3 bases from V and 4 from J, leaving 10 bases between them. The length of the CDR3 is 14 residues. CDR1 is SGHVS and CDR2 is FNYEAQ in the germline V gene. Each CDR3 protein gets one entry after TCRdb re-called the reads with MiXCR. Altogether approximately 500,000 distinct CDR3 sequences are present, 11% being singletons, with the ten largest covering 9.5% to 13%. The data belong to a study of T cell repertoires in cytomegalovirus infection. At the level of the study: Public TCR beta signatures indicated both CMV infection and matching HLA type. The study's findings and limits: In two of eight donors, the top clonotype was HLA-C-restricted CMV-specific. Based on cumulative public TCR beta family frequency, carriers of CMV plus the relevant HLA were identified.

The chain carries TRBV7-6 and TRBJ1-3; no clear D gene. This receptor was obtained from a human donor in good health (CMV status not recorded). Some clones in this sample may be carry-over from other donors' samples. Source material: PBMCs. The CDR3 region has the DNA TGTGCCAGCAGCTTGGACTTAGTGGGAAACACCATATATTTT. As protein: CASSLDLVGNTIYF.